This TCR beta chain was captured in a study of T-cell memory formation after mild COVID-19. This CDR3 has 13 amino acids. Trimming cost V 4 bases and J 5 bases; bases outside gene matches: 2. The V gene's germline CDR1 is LGHNA and CDR2 YNFKEQ. TCRdb redid the calling of the 5' RACE reads with MiXCR, one entry per CDR3 protein. The repertoire holds about 320,000 distinct CDR3 sequences, with over 11% as singletons. This clonotype was counted many times. This TCR came from a man aged 18-30 years who had mild COVID-19 (a few samples of this study predate the infection). Cell type and time point are not known. Sequencing used PBMCs or a T cell subset sorted from them (not recorded which). The genes are TRBV4-2 and TRBJ2-7, with TRBD1 identical over 10 bases. The CDR3 coding sequence is TGTGCCAGCAGCCCCGGGACAGGGGACGAGCAGTACTTC. Amino acid sequence: CASSPGTGDEQYF.